A single sample is the source of the 20 T cell receptor beta chains below, sequenced in a study of blood T cell repertoires in COVID-19. Clones were sequenced by immunoSEQ multiplex PCR, and TCRdb holds only the in-frame ones, with some missing. The data show 130,000 to 150,000 clones, approximately 87% seen once. What was sequenced was peripheral blood. The receptors were sampled from a woman between 50 and 59 years old with active or convalescent COVID-19.

This clone is labeled as medium-sized. V and J are TRBV5-6 and TRBJ2-3, with a weak D call TRBD2 (6 bases). CDR1 SGHDT and CDR2 YYEEEE come from the germline V gene. The CDR3 is made up of 17 amino acids. V lost 3 bases, J lost 3 bases, and 20 bases lay in between. CDR3 sequence: CASSSFFVTGVTDTQYF. In DNA, the CDR3 is TGTGCCAGCAGCTCCTTTTTCGTAACGGGGGTAACAGATACGCAGTATTTT.

The chain uses TRBV19 and TRBJ2-7; 15 positions agree with TRBD2. The CDR3 loop spans 20 amino acids. Germline CDR1 reads LNHDA; CDR2 reads SQIVND (reference sequence). After removal of 4 bases from V and 0 bases from J, the junction contained 13 bases not matched to a gene. CDR3 in DNA: TGTGCCAGTAGTAACACCGGGACTAGCGGGAGGAGGGGGGCCTCCTACGAGCAGTACTTC. It translates to CASSNTGTSGRRGASYEQYF.

V gene TRBV29-1 combines with J gene TRBJ2-7, with 12 bases that match TRBD1. J was trimmed by 4 bases and V by 5 bases; bases with no gene match: 6. The CDR3 runs to 14 residues. Germline V gene sequence: CDR1 SQVTM, CDR2 ANQGSEA. CDR3 sequence reads: CSVHGTGGRYEQYF. In DNA form, the CDR3 reads TGCAGCGTTCATGGGACAGGGGGCCGGTACGAGCAGTACTTC.

The chain has TRBV6-5 and TRBJ1-5; 8 positions agree with TRBD1. The CDR3 is made up of 14 amino acids. V shed 6 bases, J shed 2 bases, and the junction held 3 bases outside the gene matches. Germline CDR1 is MNHEY and CDR2 is SVGAGI. In nucleotides, the CDR3 is TGTGCCAGCAGGACAGGGGTGGGCAATCAGCCCCAGCATTTT. Protein product: CASRTGVGNQPQHF.

This chain uses TRBV7-9 with TRBJ2-7, with 9 nucleotides matching TRBD1. The germline gives CDR1 SEHNR, CDR2 FQNEAQ (reference sequence). The CDR3 spans 16 residues. The V and J ends lost 1 base and 3 bases, in that order; junction bases with no gene match: 7. This chain's CDR3 is CASSLGRTGVFYEQYF. In nucleotides, the CDR3 is TGTGCCAGCAGCTTAGGAAGGACAGGGGTATTCTACGAGCAGTACTTC.

The V gene is TRBV11-2, the J gene TRBJ1-2; D might be TRBD1 (5 bases). Germline CDR1 is SGHAT and CDR2 is FQNNGV. There are 15 residues in the CDR3. V lost 1 base, J lost 4 bases, and 13 bases lay in between. The CDR3 sequence: CASSLGADSFYGYTF. The CDR3 coding sequence is TGTGCCAGCAGCTTAGGAGCTGACAGCTTCTATGGCTACACCTTC. Based on the CDR3 plus reference TRBV11-2 and TRBJ1-2, the full variable domain is EAGVAQSPRYKIIEKRQSVAFWCNPISGHATLYWYQQILGQGPKLLIQFQNNGVVDDSQLPKDRFSAERLKGVDSTLKIQPAKLEDSAVYLCASSLGADSFYGYTFGSGTRLTVV.

The chain uses TRBV15 and TRBJ1-5; a possible D gene is TRBD1 (5 bases). The germline gives CDR1 LNHNV, CDR2 YYDKDF (reference sequence). V gave up 1 base and J gave up 0 bases, with 7 bases separating them. The CDR3 loop spans 15 amino acids. This CDR3 is CATSRVGDSNQPQHF. The CDR3 DNA sequence: TGTGCCACCAGCAGAGTAGGGGATAGCAATCAGCCCCAGCATTTT. Variable domain in full (rest from reference TRBV15 and TRBJ1-5): DAMVIQNPRYQVTQFGKPVTLSCSQTLNHNVMYWYQQKSSQAPKLLFHYYDKDFNNEADTPDNFQSRRPNTSFCFLDIRSPGLGDTAMYLCATSRVGDSNQPQHFGDGTRLSIL.

V usage is TRBV5-1 and J usage is TRBJ2-4; perhaps TRBD1 as D (5 bases). This CDR3 spans 15 amino acids. CDR1 is SGHRS, CDR2 YFSETQ, per germline. V was cut by 4 bases and J by 0 bases, with 11 bases left in between. CDR3 region: CASSDQGLAKNIQYF. Written as DNA, the CDR3 is TGCGCCAGCAGCGACCAGGGTTTAGCCAAAAACATTCAGTACTTC.

The V gene is TRBV14, the J gene TRBJ1-2; D ambiguous. The CDR3 runs to 14 residues. Between the trimmed V and J ends, which lost 3 bases and 4 bases, there was a span of 12 bases. Per the germline V gene, CDR1 is SGHDN and CDR2 is FVKESK. The CDR3 protein is CASSQTGSLYGYTF. In DNA, the CDR3 is TGTGCCAGCAGCCAGACGGGGAGTCTCTATGGCTACACCTTC.

This clone was picked up a small number of times. The V and J genes are TRBV12-5 and TRBJ1-3; weak D call: TRBD1 (5 bases). CDR1 is LGHNT, CDR2 FRNRAP, per germline. The CDR3 consists of 13 residues. The germline V and J ends were trimmed by 10 bases and 8 bases, with 18 bases remaining between them. Written as DNA, the CDR3 is TGTGCTACCCGACCAGGGTTGTCAGACACCATATATTTT. This translates into CATRPGLSDTIYF.

The chain couples TRBV6-5 to TRBJ1-5; D may be TRBD1 (6 bases). CDR3 size: 12 residues. Germline V CDR1 and CDR2: MNHEY, SVGAGI. Trimming took off 10 bases at V and 3 bases at J, with 10 bases between the two ends. The CDR3 DNA reads as TGTGCCACCGCAGGGGTCAATCAGCCCCAGCATTTT. Residues: CATAGVNQPQHF.

This clone was seen a handful of times. The genes are TRBV11-2 and TRBJ2-7; TRBD1 agrees at 7 bases. Trimming removed 5 bases from V and 5 bases from J; junction bases left unmatched: 15. Per germline, CDR1 SGHAT and CDR2 FQNNGV. There are 16 residues in the CDR3. CDR3 coding DNA: TGTGCCAGCAGCAAAGGTATCTCCGGACAGGTCCACGAGCAGTACTTC. It codes for CASSKGISGQVHEQYF.

The V and J genes are TRBV6-2 or TRBV6-3 and TRBJ1-1; tentatively, D is TRBD1 (5 bases). The length of the CDR3 is 13 residues. From germline, CDR1 is MNHEY and CDR2 SVGEGT. Trimming shortened V by 2 bases and J by 3 bases, and 7 bases separated the two germline ends. The CDR3, as DNA: TGTGCCAGCAGTTACGGACAACACACTGAAGCTTTCTTT. Protein sequence: CASSYGQHTEAFF.

The V call is TRBV28, the J call TRBJ1-1; possible D gene TRBD1, 5 bases. There are 12 residues in the CDR3. Germline loops: CDR1 MDHEN, CDR2 SYDVKM. V was pared by 11 bases and J by 4 bases, with 14 bases between. CDR3 sequence reads: CAYNRLGTEAFF. The CDR3 coding sequence is TGTGCCTACAACAGGTTGGGCACTGAAGCTTTCTTT.

The rearrangement links TRBV6-6 to TRBJ2-2; 7 nucleotides line up with TRBD2. Germline-derived CDR1 and CDR2 are MNHNY and SVGAGI (reference sequence). Trimming cost V 7 bases and J 1 base; bases outside gene matches: 6. The CDR3 runs to 15 residues. CDR3 in amino acids: CASKKGGENTGELFF. Written as DNA, the CDR3 is TGTGCCAGCAAAAAGGGAGGGGAGAACACCGGGGAGCTGTTTTTT.

V is TRBV4-3 and J is TRBJ2-3, with D possibly being TRBD2 (6 bases). In germline, CDR1 is LGHNA, CDR2 YSLEER. Trimming pared 0 bases from V and 1 base from J, leaving 17 bases between. The CDR3 is made up of 18 amino acids. The CDR3 bases are TGCGCCAGCAGCCAAGATCGAGAAGCGGGTCACGGCACAGATACGCAGTATTTT. Translated: CASSQDREAGHGTDTQYF.

On this clone itself: The identical CDR3 is also encoded by other nucleotide sequences in the sample. V usage is TRBV7-2 and J usage is TRBJ2-3, with 11 positions matching TRBD2. Trimming at V came to 5 bases and at J to 1 base, leaving 2 bases not matched to a gene. The CDR3 runs to 15 residues. Germline V gene data show CDR1 as SGHTA and CDR2 as FQGNSA. The CDR3 region is CASSLGLAGTDTQYF. The CDR3 DNA sequence: TGTGCCAGCAGCCTGGGACTAGCGGGCACAGATACGCAGTATTTT.

This chain joins TRBV27 and TRBJ2-1, with 7 bases fitting TRBD2. The CDR3 consists of 15 residues. Germline CDR1 MNHEY, CDR2 SMNVEV (reference sequence). With V trimmed by 6 bases and J by 6 bases, 11 bases remained unmatched. In DNA form, the CDR3 reads TGTGCCAGCAGACCCTGGGGGGAGGGGATCAATGAGCAGTTCTTC. This gives the protein CASRPWGEGINEQFF.

V gene TRBV27 combines with J gene TRBJ1-5; TRBD1 aligns across 9 bases. In germline, CDR1 is MNHEY, CDR2 SMNVEV (reference sequence). The ends lost 4 bases at V and 9 bases at J; junction bases unmatched: 13. The CDR3 has 16 residues. CDR3 sequence: CASSWGQPDRGGPQHF. The CDR3 DNA is TGTGCCAGCAGTTGGGGGCAACCGGACAGGGGAGGGCCCCAGCATTTT.

The chain uses TRBV29-1 and TRBJ2-1, with D possibly being TRBD1 (5 bases). CDR1 and CDR2 from the germline V gene are SQVTM and ANQGSEA. Trimming removed 5 bases at V and 11 bases at J, with 13 bases between. The CDR3 is made up of 11 amino acids. CDR3 amino acids: CSVMGLDKQFF. Written as DNA, the CDR3 is TGCAGCGTTATGGGGCTAGATAAGCAGTTCTTC.